Below, 9 T cell receptor beta chains from the same sample are listed, as sequenced in a study of OX40 agonist ivuxolimab in advanced cancers. The protocol used for the library was the immunoSEQ multiplex PCR assay. In its TCRdb copy, this immuneACCESS table keeps in-frame sequences only and misses some clones. Where compared with another copy, unresolved V genes explain less than half of these, and the others have no known cause. The sample yields more than 7,500 clones; around 89% were counted once. The biggest ten clones account for about 16% of the sample. Sample: CD4+ or CD8+ T cells sorted from blood, taken in a trial of the OX40 agonist ivuxolimab. These TCRs come from an adult with an advanced solid tumor such as melanoma, head and neck, liver or kidney cancer.

The gene calls are TRBV7-9 and TRBJ2-7; the D gene could be TRBD1 or TRBD2 (5 bases each). The CDR3 has 12 residues. V lost 5 bases to trimming and J lost 2 bases, with 7 bases between them. Looked up from germline, CDR1 is SEHNR and CDR2 is FQNEAQ (reference sequence). The CDR3: CASSQGPYEQYF. The CDR3 DNA sequence: TGTGCCAGCAGCCAGGGACCCTACGAGCAGTACTTC.

V usage is TRBV5-8 and J usage is TRBJ2-7, with TRBD2 identical over 11 bases. Trimming cost V 2 bases and J 0 bases; bases outside gene matches: 1. The CDR3 length is 15 residues. Looked up from germline, CDR1 is SGHTS and CDR2 is YDEGEE. The CDR3 DNA reads TGTGCCAGCAGCTTTAGCGGGGGGGCCTCCTACGAGCAGTACTTC. Its translation is CASSFSGGASYEQYF.

The rearrangement links TRBV15 to TRBJ1-1; D gene ambiguous. V was trimmed by 8 bases and J by 4 bases, leaving 14 bases between them. Germline V CDR1 and CDR2: LNHNV, YYDKDF (reference sequence). The CDR3 length is 13 residues. CDR3 region: CATHGRETTEAFF. As DNA, the CDR3 is TGTGCCACCCACGGACGGGAAACCACTGAAGCTTTCTTT.

V and J are TRBV6-5 and TRBJ2-2; 10 bases agree with TRBD2. Trimming at V came to 6 bases and at J to 2 bases, leaving 3 bases not matched to a gene. CDR1 and CDR2 (germline): MNHEY, SVGAGI. The CDR3 contains 15 residues. CDR3 bases: TGTGCCAGCAGATTAGCGGGGGGAAACACCGGGGAGCTGTTTTTT. Translated, it gives CASRLAGGNTGELFF.

This rearrangement joins TRBV6-5 to TRBJ2-5; 7 bases agree with TRBD1. Germline assignment: CDR1 MNHEY and CDR2 SVGAGI. J lost 5 bases, V lost 5 bases, and 11 bases had no gene match. The length of the CDR3 is 15 residues. The CDR3 region has the DNA TGTGCCAGCAGTCGCACAACAGGGGTGCGCGAGACCCAGTACTTC. Translating gives CASSRTTGVRETQYF.

The V gene is TRBV27, the J gene TRBJ2-3; no clear D gene. Trimming stripped 3 bases from V and 6 bases from J, with 10 bases between. The length of the CDR3 is 13 residues. Germline V gene data show CDR1 as MNHEY and CDR2 as SMNVEV (reference sequence). CDR3 loop: CASSFPTWDTQYF. The CDR3 coding sequence is TGTGCCAGCAGTTTCCCGACCTGGGATACGCAGTATTTT.

CDR3 sequence: CASSIDSFNYEQYF. The CDR3 region has the DNA TGTGCCAGTAGTATTGATAGTTTTAACTACGAGCAGTACTTC. The chain carries TRBV19 and TRBJ2-7; no firm D call. The CDR3 has 14 residues. Germline CDR1 LNHDA, CDR2 SQIVND (reference sequence). V was clipped by 3 bases and J by 3 bases, with 12 bases between them. Based on the CDR3 plus reference TRBV19 and TRBJ2-7, the full variable domain is DGGITQSPKYLFRKEGQNVTLSCEQNLNHDAMYWYRQDPGQGLRLIYYSQIVNDFQKGDIAEGYSVSREKKESFPLTVTSAQKNPTAFYLCASSIDSFNYEQYFGPGTRLTVT.

The chain has TRBV6-5 and TRBJ1-5; D might be TRBD1 (6 bases). This CDR3 is built from 15 residues. Germline V gives CDR1 MNHEY, CDR2 SVGAGI. V was cut by 0 bases and J by 6 bases, with 12 bases left in between. CDR3 coding DNA: TGTGCCAGCAGTTACTCACAGGGCGGGGGTCAGCCCCAGCATTTT. Amino acids: CASSYSQGGGQPQHF.

This chain links TRBV14 with TRBJ1-1; no clear D gene. The CDR3 contains 13 residues. The germline gives CDR1 SGHDN, CDR2 FVKESK. V was trimmed by 2 bases and J by 5 bases, leaving 9 bases between them. In nucleotides, the CDR3 is TGTGCCAGCAGCCAAAAGATAGGGACTGAAGCTTTCTTT. This gives the protein CASSQKIGTEAFF.